Below, 11 T cell receptor beta chains from the same sample are listed, as sequenced in a study of identical twins (dated by TCRdb to 2015 to 2016). Library construction relied on 5' RACE. The sample was run on an Illumina HiSeq 2000. Through fastp at Q25 and MiXCR, TCRdb rebuilt clones from the public reads, retaining in-frame beta chains. Rows merge per CDR3 protein into single entries with the most common DNA and genes. In this sample the table shows 1.5 million to 2 million distinct CDR3 sequences, about 30% of which occur a single time. More than 0.25% of the sample is held by the ten biggest clonotypes. What was sequenced was cord blood. These receptors all stem from a newborn girl in good health.

V and J are TRBV19 and TRBJ2-1; D uncertain. Germline V CDR1 and CDR2: LNHDA, SQIVND (reference sequence). The CDR3 sequence is 13 residues long. V was cut by 3 bases and J by 10 bases, with 13 bases left in between. Here the CDR3 DNA reads TGTGCCAGTAGTATCCAACACTCCTACGAGCAGTTCTTC. This gives the protein CASSIQHSYEQFF.

This clonotype has just one count. A much larger clone sits a single nucleotide away, making a read error possible. The chain is built from TRBV20-1 and TRBJ1-2; D remains ambiguous. The V end was cut by 8 bases, the J end by 5 bases, with 18 bases between. Germline V gives CDR1 DFQATT, CDR2 SNEGSKA (reference sequence). The CDR3 loop spans 13 amino acids. Written as DNA, the CDR3 is TGCAGTACTGAGGGTCAAGTTAGATATGGCTACACCTTC. This gives the protein CSTEGQVRYGYTF.

This clonotype showed up just a few times. The gene calls are TRBV12-3 or TRBV12-4 and TRBJ2-1, with 11 bases identical to TRBD2. The CDR3 consists of 17 residues. V lost 2 bases to trimming and J lost 4 bases; unmatched junction nucleotides: 7. CDR3 nucleotides: TGTGCCAGCAGTTTAATAGCGGGGGGGGATCCTTACAATGAGCAGTTCTTC. The encoded protein is CASSLIAGGDPYNEQFF.

This clonotype has ten or more counts. DNA of the CDR3: TGTGCCAGCAGCGTAGGGGGCACTAACTATGGCTACACCTTC. This encodes CASSVGGTNYGYTF. The chain couples TRBV9 to TRBJ1-2, with D possibly TRBD1 on 5 matching bases. Germline V gene lookup returns CDR1 SGDLS and CDR2 YYNGEE. This CDR3 spans 14 amino acids. Trimming took 0 bases from V and 0 from J, leaving 6 bases between them.

This clonotype turned up a few times. This rearrangement joins TRBV5-6 to TRBJ2-3, with a tentative D call TRBD2 (6 bases). CDR1 is SGHDT, CDR2 YYEEEE, per germline. V was shortened by 0 bases and J by 1 base, with 9 bases between the two germline ends. This CDR3 comprises 15 residues. The DNA of the CDR3 is TGTGCCAGCAGCTTGGACAGGAGGGGCACAGATACGCAGTATTTT. This codes for CASSLDRRGTDTQYF. Full variable domain (rest looked up from reference TRBV5-6 and TRBJ2-3): DAGVTQSPTHLIKTRGQQVTLRCSPKSGHDTVSWYQQALGQGPQFIFQYYEEEERQRGNFPDRFSGHQFPNYSSELNVNALLLGDSALYLCASSLDRRGTDTQYFGPGTRLTVL.

The J gene is TRBJ1-1, the V gene TRBV10-3; D may be TRBD1 (6 bases). The CDR3 is 11 amino acids. Trimming cost V 10 bases and J 6 bases, with 12 bases left between them. Per germline, CDR1 ENHRY and CDR2 SYGVKD. The CDR3 spells CATSGGPEAFF. The CDR3 DNA is TGTGCCACATCTGGGGGCCCTGAAGCTTTCTTT.

The rearrangement joins TRBV3-1 to TRBJ1-6, with 11 bases aligning to TRBD1. Germline-derived CDR1 and CDR2 are LGHDT and YNNKEL (reference sequence). The J segment lost 10 bases and the V segment lost 1 base, leaving 6 bases of the junction unmatched. The CDR3 is made up of 16 amino acids. CDR3 residues: CASSQAGTGGWSPLHF. In DNA form, the CDR3 reads TGTGCCAGCAGCCAAGCAGGGACAGGGGGTTGGTCACCCCTCCACTTT.

Many counts were recorded for this clonotype. CDR3 nucleotides: TGTGCCAGCAGCCAAGGGGGACTAGCGTACATTCAGTACTTC. This gives the protein CASSQGGLAYIQYF. The gene calls are TRBV4-2 and TRBJ2-4; 10 bases agree with TRBD2. The CDR3 has 14 amino acids. CDR1 is LGHNA and CDR2 is YNFKEQ in the germline V gene. The V and J ends lost 1 base and 8 bases, in that order; junction bases with no gene match: 2.

The V and J genes are TRBV12-3 or TRBV12-4 and TRBJ2-1; D is possibly TRBD2 (5 bases). There are 12 residues in the CDR3. Trimming removed 0 bases from V and 10 bases from J, with 7 bases in between. The CDR3 DNA reads as TGTGCCAGCAGTTTAGCTAGCGTGGAGCAGTTCTTC. It is translated as CASSLASVEQFF.

The chain uses TRBV6-5 and TRBJ2-7; 13 bases line up with TRBD2. The CDR3 totals 15 residues. CDR1 is MNHEY and CDR2 is SVGAGI in the germline V gene. The ends lost 6 bases at V and 4 bases at J; junction bases unmatched: 6. In DNA form, the CDR3 reads TGTGCCAGCAGCCGGGGACTAGCGGGATATTACGAGCAGTACTTC. Protein sequence: CASSRGLAGYYEQYF.

The chain links TRBV20-1 to TRBJ2-5; D not certain. The J call may not be correct, given that the DNA end is closer to TRBJ2-7. This CDR3 spans 13 amino acids. Germline V gene lookup returns CDR1 DFQATT and CDR2 SNEGSKA (reference sequence). The CDR3 sequence is CSARMRNRGEQYF. In nucleotides, the CDR3 is TGCAGTGCTAGAATGAGGAACCGCGGCGAGCAGTACTTC.